This entry is about one TCR beta chain. The antigen is not known. This sample stems from a study of CD8 T cells in Susac syndrome. Broader study findings: The study's TCR sequencing and HLA analysis covered a relatively small number of individuals, and the study acknowledged this.

From germline, CDR1 is SGHRS and CDR2 YFSETQ. The CDR3 covers 15 residues. V was pared by 4 bases and J by 1 base, with 9 bases between. Negative isolation was applied to CD8+ and CD4+ T cells, and FACS enrichment was applied to TEMRA cells. With random hexamers, about 0.45 to 1 ug RNA was reverse transcribed. The amplification used immunoSEQ multiplex PCR on TCR beta CDR3; it spanned 54 Vbeta and 13 Jbeta. In TCRdb, the immunoSEQ multiplex PCR reads were re-called with MiXCR into one record per CDR3 protein. The sample comprises more than 150,000 distinct CDR3 sequences, roughly 95% of which are singletons, and less than 0.15% rests with the top ten.

The clonotype originates from a human donor with Susac syndrome. The source material was CD4+ T cells from PBMCs. The chain carries TRBV5-1 and TRBJ2-6; D possibly corresponds to TRBD1 (6 bases). CDR3: CASSNTGSGANVLTF. As DNA, the CDR3 is TGCGCCAGCAGCAACACAGGGTCTGGGGCCAACGTCCTGACTTTC.